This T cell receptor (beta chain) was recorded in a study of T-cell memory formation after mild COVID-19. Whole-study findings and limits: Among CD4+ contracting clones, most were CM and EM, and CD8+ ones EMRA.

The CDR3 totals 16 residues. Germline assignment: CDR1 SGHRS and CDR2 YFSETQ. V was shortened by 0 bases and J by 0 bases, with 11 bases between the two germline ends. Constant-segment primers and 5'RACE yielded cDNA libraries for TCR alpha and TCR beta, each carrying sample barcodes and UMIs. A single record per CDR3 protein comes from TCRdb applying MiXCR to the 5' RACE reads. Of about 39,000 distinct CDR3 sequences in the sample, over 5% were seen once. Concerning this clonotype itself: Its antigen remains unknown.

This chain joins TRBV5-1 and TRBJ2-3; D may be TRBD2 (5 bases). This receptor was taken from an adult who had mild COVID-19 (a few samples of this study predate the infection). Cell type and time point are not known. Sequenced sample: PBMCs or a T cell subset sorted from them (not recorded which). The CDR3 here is CASSLVATTSTDTQYF. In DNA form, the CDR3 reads TGCGCCAGCAGCTTGGTAGCGACTACTAGCACAGATACGCAGTATTTT.